This note documents a single T cell receptor (beta chain) sequence. Its antigen remains unidentified. This record comes from a study of cytomegalovirus exposure and HLA in healthy donors. The CDR3 runs 17 residues. Germline CDR1 reads SGHDN; CDR2 reads FVKESK. With 1 base removed from V and 2 bases from J, the gap between germline ends came to 16 bases. The table came from immunoSEQ multiplex PCR; TCRdb's copy has only in-frame clones and leaves some out. The sample holds 200,000 to 250,000 clones, over 75% seen once. Study-wide results and caveats: Most observed TCR sequences were rare, whereas some public TCRs were detected in many donors. The study designated about 160 TCR beta chains cytomegalovirus-associated.

The receptor was derived from a woman aged 18-29 years in good health and CMV-seropositive. This chain links TRBV14 with TRBJ2-3, with a tentative D call TRBD1 (6 bases). Sequencing used PBMCs. CDR3 in amino acids: CASSQAPGHLNTDTQYF. Written as DNA, the CDR3 is TGTGCCAGCAGCCAAGCCCCGGGACACTTAAACACAGATACGCAGTATTTT.